The entry below describes one TCR beta chain. This entry belongs to a study of cytomegalovirus exposure and HLA in healthy donors. The CDR3 contains 14 residues. Germline CDR1 is MNHEY and CDR2 is SMNVEV (reference sequence). Unmatched junction bases numbered 3, after V lost 5 bases and J lost 6 bases. 13 Jbeta primers and 60 Vbeta primers were used for the PCR. Sequencing used immunoSEQ multiplex PCR; TCRdb keeps in-frame clones, though not all of them. Of fewer than 200,000 clones in the sample, about 71% are singletons; the top ten hold approximately 2.8%. This clonotype was sampled from a woman aged 40 to 50 in good health and CMV-seropositive. The source material was PBMCs. The chain employs TRBV27 and TRBJ2-2, with 10 nucleotides matching TRBD2. CDR3 sequence reads: CASSPSGGAGELFF. CDR3 DNA sequence: TGTGCCAGCAGTCCCAGCGGGGGGGCCGGGGAGCTGTTTTTT.